This note documents a single T cell receptor beta chain sequence. Its antigen is not known. There are 15 residues in the CDR3. V lost 4 bases to trimming and J lost 3 bases; unmatched junction nucleotides: 10. Germline V lookup: CDR1 SGDLS, CDR2 YYNGEE. This sample was taken from a study of cytotoxic CD8 clonotypes in ibrutinib-treated CLL. The study's findings and limits: While tracking circulating CD8+ T-cell counts, baseline clonality exceeded that of age-matched healthy donors. Public clonotypes (which were uncommon) either contracted or remained stable on treatment.

Produced via immunoSEQ multiplex PCR; TCRdb's table is partial and in-frame only. The sample has some 200,000 clones, more than 70% seen once. The source was PBMCs, collected after 12 months of ibrutinib treatment. This TCR was sampled from a human donor with chronic lymphocytic leukemia. V gene TRBV9 combines with J gene TRBJ2-7, with TRBD1 matching 7 bases. The CDR3 DNA follows: TGTGCCAGCAGCTATGGACAGGCTCCCTACTACGAGCAGTACTTC. Translation gives CASSYGQAPYYEQYF.